One sample yielded the 14 T cell receptor beta chains listed below, sequenced in a study of T cell responses to AZD1222 COVID-19 vaccine. Clones were sequenced by immunoSEQ multiplex PCR, and TCRdb holds only the in-frame ones, with some missing. The repertoire holds tens of thousands of clones, roughly 90% seen once, with approximately 4.5% in the top ten. This material consisted of peripheral blood, taken 28 days after the second AZD1222 dose. All receptors derive from an adult who received the AZD1222 COVID-19 vaccine.

The CDR3 loop is CASSRDSSYEQYF. CDR3 nucleotide sequence: TGTGCCAGCAGCCGCGACAGCTCCTACGAGCAGTACTTC. This rearrangement joins TRBV12-3 or TRBV12-4 to TRBJ2-7, with TRBD1 as a possible D gene (5 bases). The CDR3 consists of 13 residues. V was clipped by 6 bases and J by 0 bases, with 9 bases between them.

This clone was counted between two and nine times. The V call is TRBV7-2, the J call TRBJ1-2, with 9 bases identical to TRBD1. The CDR3 covers 16 residues. CDR1 and CDR2 from the germline V gene are SGHTA and FQGNSA. With V trimmed by 5 bases and J by 6 bases, 13 bases remained unmatched. The CDR3 DNA reads as TGTGCCAGCAGCCTGGGAGGAGGACAGGGGAACCATGGCTACACCTTC. This translates into CASSLGGGQGNHGYTF. The entire variable domain, with the rest obtained from reference TRBV7-2 and TRBJ1-2, is as follows: GAGVSQSPSNKVTEKGKDVELRCDPISGHTALYWYRQSLGQGLEFLIYFQGNSAPDKSGLPSDRFSAERTGGSVSTLTIQRTQQEDSAVYLCASSLGGGQGNHGYTFGSGTRLTVV.

V is TRBV6-7 and J is TRBJ1-2, with a possible D match to TRBD1 (5 bases). TRBV6-7 is noted as an ORF with a role that remains uncertain. CDR3 size: 13 residues. Trimming removed 5 bases at V and 5 bases at J, with 12 bases between. CDR3 coding DNA: TGTGCCAGCAGTCGGGACGGTGAGTATGGCTACACCTTC. Its translation is CASSRDGEYGYTF.

CDR3 in DNA: TGTGCCAGCACCTTGGGTGGGAGGGCCAATGAGCAGTTCTTC. Amino acids: CASTLGGRANEQFF. V and J are TRBV27 and TRBJ2-1, with 7 bases aligning to TRBD2. The ends lost 7 bases at V and 6 bases at J; junction bases unmatched: 9. Germline V CDR1 and CDR2: MNHEY, SMNVEV (reference sequence). This CDR3 contains 14 residues.

The rearrangement links TRBV7-2 to TRBJ2-3; perhaps TRBD1 as D (5 bases). Trimming took off 4 bases at V and 5 bases at J, with 19 bases between the two ends. The CDR3 is 16 amino acids. Germline CDR1 SGHTA, CDR2 FQGNSA. CDR3 amino acids: CASSSGHSFPVDTQYF. The CDR3 DNA follows: TGTGCCAGCAGCTCAGGACACTCCTTTCCCGTAGATACGCAGTATTTT.

The chain has TRBV4-1 and TRBJ2-7; TRBD2 might be the D (6 bases). The CDR3 is made up of 14 amino acids. CDR1 is MGHRA, CDR2 YSYEKL, per germline. Trimming left V 3 bases short and J 3 bases short, with 12 bases between. CDR3 sequence (DNA): TGCGCCAGCAGCCAGGGAGGACAAAGCTACGAGCAGTACTTC. Translated: CASSQGGQSYEQYF.

The rearrangement uses TRBV4-3 and TRBJ1-1; D is unclear. The CDR3 consists of 16 residues. Germline V gene sequence: CDR1 LGHNA, CDR2 YSLEER. V was pared by 0 bases and J by 0 bases, with 11 bases between. DNA for the CDR3: TGCGCCAGCAGCCAAGATCTAAGGCAGATGAACACTGAAGCTTTCTTT. It yields the protein CASSQDLRQMNTEAFF.

This clone was observed a handful of times. The chain recombines TRBV5-4 with TRBJ2-1; 9 bases are a match to TRBD1. Trimming cost V 3 bases and J 7 bases; bases outside gene matches: 11. The CDR3 contains 16 residues. Germline lookup yields CDR1 SGHNT and CDR2 YYREEE (reference sequence). The CDR3 loop reads CASSSLQRTGENEQFF. The CDR3 region has the DNA TGTGCCAGCAGCTCCCTTCAACGGACAGGGGAAAATGAGCAGTTCTTC.

This chain connects TRBV6-2 or TRBV6-3 to TRBJ2-7; 11 bases agree with TRBD2. The germline V gene encodes CDR1 MNHEY and CDR2 SVGEGT. With 5 bases clipped from V and 3 bases from J, the junction kept 6 bases outside the gene matches. The CDR3 is 15 amino acids. The chain's CDR3 is CASSRTSGWVYEQYF. CDR3 bases: TGTGCCAGCAGTCGGACTAGCGGGTGGGTCTACGAGCAGTACTTC.

Only one count was recorded for this clone. The chain joins TRBV6-1 to TRBJ1-5; 7 nucleotides align to TRBD1. With V trimmed by 4 bases and J by 0 bases, 15 bases remained unmatched. The germline CDR1 and CDR2 sequences are MNHNS and SASEGT. The CDR3 has 19 amino acids. The CDR3 DNA sequence: TGTGCCAGCAGTGGGTTAGACAGGGCCACTACTTATAGCAATCAGCCCCAGCATTTT. Amino acid sequence: CASSGLDRATTYSNQPQHF.

The chain couples TRBV9 to TRBJ2-5; D uncertain. The length of the CDR3 is 15 residues. Germline CDR1 SGDLS, CDR2 YYNGEE. Trimming removed 0 bases at V and 2 bases at J, with 11 bases between. CDR3 sequence reads: CASSVATLVQETQYF. CDR3 nucleotide sequence: TGTGCCAGCAGCGTAGCTACCCTAGTGCAAGAGACCCAGTACTTC. The full variable domain, in which reference TRBV9 and TRBJ2-5 provide the parts outside the CDR3, is DSGVTQTPKHLITATGQRVTLRCSPRSGDLSVYWYQQSLDQGLQFLIQYYNGEERAKGNILERFSAQQFPDLHSELNLSSLELGDSALYFCASSVATLVQETQYFGPGTRLLVL.

The chain is built from TRBV11-2 and TRBJ2-3; 7 nucleotides line up with TRBD2. CDR3 length: 15 amino acids. Trimming took 7 bases from V and 0 from J; bases not matched to a gene: 7. Looked up from germline, CDR1 is SGHAT and CDR2 is FQNNGV. The DNA for the CDR3 is TGTGCCAGCATAGGGCTAGCGGTTAGCACAGATACGCAGTATTTT. As protein: CASIGLAVSTDTQYF.

The CDR3 DNA sequence: TGTGCCACCAGTGATACAACTTCTAACTATGGCTACACCTTC. Translation gives CATSDTTSNYGYTF. The chain recombines TRBV24-1 with TRBJ1-2; D unclear. In germline, CDR1 is KGHDR, CDR2 SFDVKD. Trimming removed 3 bases from V and 0 bases from J, with 7 bases in between. The CDR3 is 14 amino acids.

The chain uses TRBV9 and TRBJ1-3; the match to TRBD1 covers 7 bases. The V segment lost 2 bases and the J segment 6 bases; nucleotides outside the gene matches: 8. Germline V lookup: CDR1 SGDLS, CDR2 YYNGEE. The CDR3 contains 15 residues. The DNA for the CDR3 is TGTGCCAGCAGCGTTGGAGGGGGCATTCAAAACACCATATATTTT. Translating gives CASSVGGGIQNTIYF.